This T cell receptor (beta chain) was recovered during a study of memory CD4+ T cells and cytomegalovirus serostatus (dated by TCRdb to 2018 to 2020). In terms of the full investigation: The cohort included approximately 35 healthy adults from Belgium, of whom 9 were CMV seropositive and roughly 24 were CMV seronegative. To replicate a published TCR-based CMV serostatus classifier, the researchers sequenced the CD4+ memory TCRbeta repertoires of a Belgian cohort whose cytomegalovirus serostatus was known. What the work shows at the level of the full study, not this receptor alone: Among the 150 or so previously reported CMV-associated TCRbeta sequences, 65 to 85 showed up in the CD4+ memory repertoires, with each one found in between one and five individuals. Unlike the original study, which covered naive and memory CD4+ and CD8+ populations, the Belgian study sequenced only CD4+CD45RO+ memory cells. A median bootstrapped AUC of around 0.95 with a 95% CI of 0.76-1.00 was achieved on the Belgian cohort by the original-framework classifier. For predicting CMV serostatus, the median bootstrapped AUC was 0.95 using the original framework and 0.9 to 0.92 using a US-trained random forest. The results were interpreted as suggesting that the CMV-associated TCR signature is mostly present in the CD4+ memory repertoire.

Note on this clone: Its cognate antigen has yet to be identified. No base quality values were provided; no much bigger clone lies one nucleotide off.

Looking up the germline V gene yields CDR1 MDHEN and CDR2 SYDVKM. Deletion took 6 bases off V and 5 bases off J, with a span of 11 bases between the germline ends. The CDR3 has 13 amino acids, counting the end cysteine and phenylalanine. CDR3 DNA is the only sequence kept; it has 39 bases, read in frame from the first base. Genomic DNA was extracted from sorted cells with the Quick-DNA Microprep Kit. Amplification of TCRbeta DNA was done with the immunoSEQ hsTCRbeta kit, following the protocol from the manufacturer. TCRbeta libraries were sequenced on an Illumina MiSeq instrument. On the study's bioinformatics: Once out-of-frame sequences had been removed, 2,204,828 distinct TCRbeta sequences were left, which works out to an average of about 71,000 per individual. Each individual was scored by the count of 150 to 200 previously reported CMV-associated TCRbeta sequences and the total productive distinct TCRbeta count. A beta-binomial model was reimplemented in Python, and random forests from scikit-learn, run with default parameters, were trained on data from the US cohort. Classifier performance on the Belgian cohort was reported as the median AUC with percentile confidence intervals calculated over 10,000 bootstrap iterations. TCRdb retrieved this table from immuneACCESS and kept in-frame rearrangements only. Not all clones are present; in checked studies, unresolved V genes account for under half, and no reason is known for the remainder. D and trimming were read from the DNA, whereas the V and J calls and clone size are those reported in that table. Present in this sample are about 52,000 clones, about three quarters of which were seen just once. 1.1% to 1.5% of the sample is in the top ten clones.

A FACSAria II was used to sort memory CD4+ T cells, defined as single viable CD3+CD4+CD8-CD45RO+ cells. CMV serostatus was assessed using a Roche Elecsys assay, by which serum IgG against CMV pp150, pp28, p38 and p52 was detected. Following thawing, total CD4+ T cells were enriched through positive selection using CD4 magnetic microbeads. The samples came from a different study that was designed specifically to examine the CD4+ T cell memory repertoire. Following standard operating procedures, peripheral blood mononuclear cells were isolated and cryopreserved, while serum was kept at -80 degrees C. Staining used CD3-PerCP (BW264/56), CD4-APC (RPA-T4), CD45RO-PE (UCHT1) and CD8-Pacific Orange (3B5) antibodies, with Sytox blue excluding non-viable cells.

The chain couples TRBV28 to TRBJ1-3, with the D gene not clear enough to name. The clonotype was recovered from an adult in good health and CMV-seropositive. Sequenced material: memory CD4+ T cells from blood. Here is the DNA: TGTGCCAGCAGCCCCTTCCAGAGAAACACCATATATTTT. The encoded protein is CASSPFQRNTIYF.